This T cell receptor beta chain was documented in a study of shared clonotypes between healthy human individuals. Measured with immunoSEQ multiplex PCR; TCRdb has only the in-frame clones, and not every one. The data show under 600,000 clones, roughly 95% seen once. Trimming shortened V by 5 bases and J by 0 bases, and 9 bases separated the two germline ends. Germline V gives CDR1 SEHNR, CDR2 FQNEAQ (reference sequence). The CDR3 runs to 14 residues. The clonotype comes from a woman in her twenties or thirties in good health. The material sequenced was naive CD4+ T cells sorted from blood. Subset reported: CD45RA+ positively selected. The rearrangement links TRBV7-9 to TRBJ2-3; D might be TRBD2 (6 bases). CDR3 in amino acids: CASSQSGSTDTQYF. In DNA form, the CDR3 reads TGTGCCAGCAGCCAGAGCGGGAGCACAGATACGCAGTATTTT.